Listed below are T cell receptor beta chains from one sample, sequenced in a study of shared clonotypes between healthy human individuals. This table comes from immunoSEQ multiplex PCR, and its TCRdb copy is limited to in-frame clones, with some not included. The data show around 2,000,000 clones, around 96% seen once. Sequencing input: naive CD8+ T cells sorted from blood. The receptors originated from a young man in good health. Both conserved end residues are part of each CDR3. Each record gives: clone size, J gene, V gene, D gene, CDR3 DNA, CDR3 protein. A D gene is named only where the DNA matches it firmly. The size of a clone is reported for some rows only, either as once, few or many, or as a class for expanded clones.

- | TRBJ2-7 | TRBV6-5 | - | TGTGCCAGCAGTCTAACGACAGAATCCTACGAGCAGTACTTC | CASSLTTESYEQYF
- | TRBJ1-2 | TRBV21-1 | - | TGTGCCAGCAGCAAAGGGGAAGCACTATCGTATGGCTACACCTTC | CASSKGEALSYGYTF
- | TRBJ2-7 | TRBV10-3 | TRBD1 | TGTGCCATCACTACCGGGACAGGGGACTACGAGCAGTACTTC | CAITTGTGDYEQYF
- | TRBJ2-2 | TRBV9 | - | TGTGCCAGCAGCGTAGGGGAGGTCCAGGTTGGCACCGGGGAGCTGTTTTTT | CASSVGEVQVGTGELFF
- | TRBJ2-1 | TRBV7-9 | - | TGTGCCAGCAGCTTAAGTCCACGGGATGAGCAGTTCTTC | CASSLSPRDEQFF
once | TRBJ1-5 | TRBV27 | TRBD1 | TGTGCCAGCAGTTCCCGGACAGGGGCTATTTATCAGCCCCAGCATTTT | CASSSRTGAIYQPQHF
- | TRBJ2-7 | TRBV6-6 | - | TGTGCCAGCATGTCCAATAGCTTCTACGAGCAGTACTTC | CASMSNSFYEQYF
once | TRBJ1-6 | TRBV6-4 | - | TGTGCCAGCAGGGGCAGTCCAGGCTCACCCCTCCACTTT | CASRGSPGSPLHF
- | TRBJ1-1 | TRBV28 | TRBD1 | TGTGCCAGCAGTTGGGACAGGGCGACTGAAGCTTTCTTT | CASSWDRATEAFF
- | TRBJ2-3 | TRBV5-1 | TRBD1 | TGCGCCAGCAGCTTGGAGGCAGGGGGTGGTGATACGCAGTATTTT | CASSLEAGGGDTQYF
- | TRBJ2-3 | TRBV7-3 | - | TGTGCCAGCAGGCAGGGCAACACAGATACGCAGTATTTT | CASRQGNTDTQYF
- | TRBJ1-2 | TRBV9 | - | TGTGCCAGCAGCGTTTCGTGGGACATCGAGGGCTACACCTTC | CASSVSWDIEGYTF
- | TRBJ1-2 | TRBV27 | - | TGTGCCAGCAGTTTATTTGGAGGGAACTATGGCTACACCTTC | CASSLFGGNYGYTF
- | TRBJ2-1 | TRBV27 | TRBD1 | TGTGCCAGCAGTTCCCGGGACAGGGGCCTCGATGAGCAGTTCTTC | CASSSRDRGLDEQFF